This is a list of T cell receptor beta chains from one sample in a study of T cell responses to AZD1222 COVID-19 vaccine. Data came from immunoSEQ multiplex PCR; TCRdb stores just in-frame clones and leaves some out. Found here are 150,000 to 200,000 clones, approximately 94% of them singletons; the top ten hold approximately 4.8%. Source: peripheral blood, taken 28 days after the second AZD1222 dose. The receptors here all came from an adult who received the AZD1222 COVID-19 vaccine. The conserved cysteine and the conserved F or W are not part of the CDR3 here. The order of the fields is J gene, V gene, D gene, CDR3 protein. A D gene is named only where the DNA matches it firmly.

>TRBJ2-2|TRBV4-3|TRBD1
ASGPDRENIDRELF
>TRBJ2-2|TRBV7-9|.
ASSLISANTGELF
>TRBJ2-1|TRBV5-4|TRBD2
ASSLPGTSYNEQF
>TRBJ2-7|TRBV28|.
ASSYRANSYEQY
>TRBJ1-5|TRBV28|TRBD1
ASSSNRQGWDQPQH
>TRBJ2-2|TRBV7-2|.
ASTPPNTGELF
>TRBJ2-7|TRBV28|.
ASSYSPLDSGAYEQY
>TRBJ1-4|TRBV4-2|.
ASSQARGVVANEKLF
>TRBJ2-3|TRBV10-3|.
AISDPLETSWGDTQY
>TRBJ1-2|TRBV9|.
ASSVRNSESYGYT
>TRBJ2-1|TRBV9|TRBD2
ASSVGTSGPHNEQF
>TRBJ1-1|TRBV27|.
ASMGRINTEAF
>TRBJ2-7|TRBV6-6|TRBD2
ASRDGGIHEQY
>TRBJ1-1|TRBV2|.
ASSPFGNTEAF
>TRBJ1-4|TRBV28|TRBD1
ASSLQGVKGKLF
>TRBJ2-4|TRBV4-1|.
ASSQSGEMRGKNIQY
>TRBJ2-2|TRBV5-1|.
ASSPGSANTGELF
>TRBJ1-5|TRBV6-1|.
ASSEALRNSNQPQH
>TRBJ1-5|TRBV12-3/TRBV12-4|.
ASSFNGNQPQH
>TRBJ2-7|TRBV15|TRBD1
ATSSDRGIYEQY
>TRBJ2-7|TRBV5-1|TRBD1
ASSLPREPGQGGAWSYEQY
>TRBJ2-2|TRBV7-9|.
ASSFTGVGELF
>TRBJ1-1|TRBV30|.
ACQSRVGEAF
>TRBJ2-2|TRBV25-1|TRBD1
ASSDQLRTGIGGELF
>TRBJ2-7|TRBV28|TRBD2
ASSLLGLAGRYYEQY
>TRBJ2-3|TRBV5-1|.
ASSLAGGTDTQY
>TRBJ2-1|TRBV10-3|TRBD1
AISESGTGAEQF
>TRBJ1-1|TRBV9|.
ASSVGPLTTEAF
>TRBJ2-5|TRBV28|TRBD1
ASSSDRDQETQY
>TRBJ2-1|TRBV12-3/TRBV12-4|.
ASRNPDGEF
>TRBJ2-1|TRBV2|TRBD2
ASSISGTSGSYEQF
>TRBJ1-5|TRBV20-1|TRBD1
SASQGGGGDQPQH
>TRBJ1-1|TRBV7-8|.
ASSSVGGRRNTEAF
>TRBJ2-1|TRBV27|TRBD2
ASSLSGGLAGYNEQF
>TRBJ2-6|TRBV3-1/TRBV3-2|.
ASSQDGLGAGANVLT
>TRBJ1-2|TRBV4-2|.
ASSQAEGYT
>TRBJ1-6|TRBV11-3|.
ASSEDSYNSPLH
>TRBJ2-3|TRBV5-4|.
ASSLPGGSTDTQY
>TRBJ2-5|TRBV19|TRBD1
ASSIGQGVETQY
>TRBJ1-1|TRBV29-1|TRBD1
SASGTGVNTEAF
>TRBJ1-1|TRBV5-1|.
ASSLEVSGGTEAF
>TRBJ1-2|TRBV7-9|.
ASSLEGVRGYT
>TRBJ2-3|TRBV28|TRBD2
ASSSLAGAGDTQY
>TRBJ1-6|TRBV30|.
AWSGAGWANSPLH
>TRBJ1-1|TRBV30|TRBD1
AWNRGNTEAF
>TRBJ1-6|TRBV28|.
ASSLGGGYNSPLH
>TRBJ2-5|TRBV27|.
ASSLGEPTFGETQY
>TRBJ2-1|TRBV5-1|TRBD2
ASSLGSSGRKYNEQF
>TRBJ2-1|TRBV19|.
ASSRTTASYNEQF